This TCR beta chain was sequenced for a study of CXCR3-negative and CXCR3-positive naive CD8 T cells. Study findings and constraints: CXCR3-negative naive cells had less hydrophobic TRB CDR3s than did CXCR3-positive naive cells. For memory CD8+ cells diversity was much lower, but both naive subsets had comparably high diversity.

5' RACE that incorporated UMI labels was used to prepare the TRB cDNA libraries. Reprocessing the 5' RACE reads, TCRdb reports a single entry for every CDR3 protein and omits DNA. This table lists 90,000 to 150,000 distinct CDR3 sequences. CDR3 length equals 14 residues. From germline, CDR1 is SGHVS and CDR2 FQNEAQ. With respect to this clonotype: Its target is unknown.

Sequencing was performed on naive CXCR3+ CD8+ T cells from blood. Described subset: CD45RO-CCR7+CD27+CD95- naive CD8+ T cells expressing CXCR3 (TNR3+). The chain recombines TRBV7-8 with TRBJ1-1; TCRdb gives TRBD1 as the D gene, but with no DNA this cannot be confirmed. The origin of this receptor is a human donor in good health. Some clones in this sample may be carry-over from other donors' samples. The chain's CDR3 is CASSFGTANTEAFF.